This T cell receptor (beta chain) was retrieved from a study of blood T cell repertoires in COVID-19. About the research overall: COVID-19 samples collected from the United States, Italy and Spain covered acute and convalescent phases. Nucleic acid was either cDNA or gDNA, and it came from T cells, B-cell-depleted T cells, or PBMCs.

Authors' processing steps: Using reference gene primer amplification, nucleated cell counts were estimated. Measured with immunoSEQ multiplex PCR; TCRdb has only the in-frame clones, and not every one. The V and J calls and clone size were taken over from that table, and D and trimming were inferred from the DNA. The table lists some 98,000 clones, 70% to 85% of them singletons. This clone was counted once. CDR1 and CDR2 from the germline V gene are GTSNPN and SVGIG (reference sequence). This CDR3 contains 15 residues. The V gene end was trimmed by 4 bases and the J gene end by 4 bases; junction bases not matched to a gene: 9.

V usage is TRBV30 and J usage is TRBJ1-5; 8 positions agree with TRBD1. Sequenced material: peripheral blood. This TCR was recovered from a man aged 65 to 79 with acute or convalescent COVID-19. The CDR3 protein is CAWTGQGIMNQPQHF. The CDR3 DNA sequence: TGTGCCTGGACAGGACAGGGCATCATGAATCAGCCCCAGCATTTT.